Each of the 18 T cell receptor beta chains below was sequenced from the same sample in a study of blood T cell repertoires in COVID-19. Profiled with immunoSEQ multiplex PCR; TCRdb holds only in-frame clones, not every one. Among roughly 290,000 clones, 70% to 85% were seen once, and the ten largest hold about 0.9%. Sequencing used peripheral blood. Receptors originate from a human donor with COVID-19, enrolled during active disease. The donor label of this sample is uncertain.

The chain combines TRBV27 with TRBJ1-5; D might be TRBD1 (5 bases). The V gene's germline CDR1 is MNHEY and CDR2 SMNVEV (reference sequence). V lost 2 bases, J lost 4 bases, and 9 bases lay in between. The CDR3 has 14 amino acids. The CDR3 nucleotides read TGTGCCAGCAGTTTACAGGGAAGAAATCAGCCCCAGCATTTT. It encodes CASSLQGRNQPQHF.

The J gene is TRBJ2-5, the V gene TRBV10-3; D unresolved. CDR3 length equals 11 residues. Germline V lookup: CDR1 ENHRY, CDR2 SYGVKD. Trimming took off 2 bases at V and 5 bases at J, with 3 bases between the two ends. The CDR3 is CAISEQETQYF. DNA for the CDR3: TGTGCCATCAGTGAGCAGGAGACCCAGTACTTC.

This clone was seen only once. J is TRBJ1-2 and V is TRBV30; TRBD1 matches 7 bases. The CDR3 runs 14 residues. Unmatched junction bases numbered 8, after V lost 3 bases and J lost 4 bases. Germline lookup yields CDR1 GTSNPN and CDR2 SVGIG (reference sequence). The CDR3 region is CAWRGDRETYGYTF. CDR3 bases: TGTGCCTGGAGGGGGGACAGAGAGACCTATGGCTACACCTTC. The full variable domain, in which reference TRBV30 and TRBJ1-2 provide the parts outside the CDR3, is SQTIHQWPATLVQPVGSPLSLECTVEGTSNPNLYWYRQAAGRGLQLLFYSVGIGQISSEVPQNLSASRPQDRQFILSSKKLLLSDSGFYLCAWRGDRETYGYTFGSGTRLTVV.

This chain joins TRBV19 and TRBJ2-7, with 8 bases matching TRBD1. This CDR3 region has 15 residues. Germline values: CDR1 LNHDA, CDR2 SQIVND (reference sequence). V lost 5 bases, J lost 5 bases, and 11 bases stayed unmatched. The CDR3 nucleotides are TGTGCCAGTAGTCGGTCCTCGGGACAGGTAAACGAGCAGTACTTC. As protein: CASSRSSGQVNEQYF.

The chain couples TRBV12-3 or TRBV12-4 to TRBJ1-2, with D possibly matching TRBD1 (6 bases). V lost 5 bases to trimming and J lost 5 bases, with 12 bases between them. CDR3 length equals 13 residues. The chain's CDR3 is CASSAQGVYGYTF. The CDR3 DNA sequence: TGTGCCAGCAGTGCACAGGGAGTGTATGGCTACACCTTC.

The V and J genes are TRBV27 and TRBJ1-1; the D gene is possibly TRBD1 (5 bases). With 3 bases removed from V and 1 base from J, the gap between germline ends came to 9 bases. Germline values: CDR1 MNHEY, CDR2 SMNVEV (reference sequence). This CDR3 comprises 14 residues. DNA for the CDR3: TGTGCCAGCAGTTTCCGCGGACAGAACACTGAAGCTTTCTTT. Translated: CASSFRGQNTEAFF.

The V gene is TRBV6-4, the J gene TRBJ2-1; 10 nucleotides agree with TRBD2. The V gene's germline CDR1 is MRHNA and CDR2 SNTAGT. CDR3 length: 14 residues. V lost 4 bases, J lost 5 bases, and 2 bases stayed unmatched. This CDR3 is CASSGTSGDNEQFF. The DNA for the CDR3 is TGTGCCAGCAGTGGGACTAGCGGAGACAATGAGCAGTTCTTC.

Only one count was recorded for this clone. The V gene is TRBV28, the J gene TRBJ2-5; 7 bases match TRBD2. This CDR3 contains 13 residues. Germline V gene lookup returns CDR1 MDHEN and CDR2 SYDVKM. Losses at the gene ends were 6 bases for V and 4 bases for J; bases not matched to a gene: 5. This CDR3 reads CASRTPGGETQYF. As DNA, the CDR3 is TGTGCCAGCAGAACCCCGGGGGGAGAGACCCAGTACTTC. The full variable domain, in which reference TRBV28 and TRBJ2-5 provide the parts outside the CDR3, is DVKVTQSSRYLVKRTGEKVFLECVQDMDHENMFWYRQDPGLGLRLIYFSYDVKMKEKGDIPEGYSVSREKKERFSLILESASTNQTSMYLCASRTPGGETQYFGPGTRLLVL.

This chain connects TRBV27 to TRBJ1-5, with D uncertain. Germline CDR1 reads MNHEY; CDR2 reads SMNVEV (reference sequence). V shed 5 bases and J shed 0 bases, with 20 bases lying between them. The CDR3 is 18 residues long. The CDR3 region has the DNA TGTGCCAGCAGTCCCCAGGTCCGACTAGATTATAGCAATCAGCCCCAGCATTTT. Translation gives CASSPQVRLDYSNQPQHF.

CDR3: CASSSAETGIREAFF. CDR3 in DNA: TGTGCCAGTAGTTCCGCGGAGACAGGGATAAGGGAAGCTTTCTTT. The chain uses TRBV19 and TRBJ1-1, with 7 bases lining up with TRBD1. From germline, CDR1 is LNHDA and CDR2 SQIVND (reference sequence). V dropped 5 bases and J dropped 8; count of bases not matched to a gene: 14. This CDR3 is 15 amino acids long.

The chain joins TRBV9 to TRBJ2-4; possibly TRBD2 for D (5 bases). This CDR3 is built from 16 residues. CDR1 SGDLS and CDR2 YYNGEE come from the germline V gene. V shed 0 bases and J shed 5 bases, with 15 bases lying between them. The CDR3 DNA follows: TGTGCCAGCAGCGTAGGAGCAGCGGCCGGGGAAAACATTCAGTACTTC. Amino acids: CASSVGAAAGENIQYF. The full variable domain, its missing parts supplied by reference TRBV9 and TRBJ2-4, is DSGVTQTPKHLITATGQRVTLRCSPRSGDLSVYWYQQSLDQGLQFLIQYYNGEERAKGNILERFSAQQFPDLHSELNLSSLELGDSALYFCASSVGAAAGENIQYFGAGTRLSVL.

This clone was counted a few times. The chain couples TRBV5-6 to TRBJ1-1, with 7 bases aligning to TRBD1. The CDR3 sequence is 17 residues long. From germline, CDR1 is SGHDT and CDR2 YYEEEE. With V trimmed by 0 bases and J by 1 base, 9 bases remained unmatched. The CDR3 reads CASSLAGGTAPNTEAFF. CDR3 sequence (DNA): TGTGCCAGCAGCTTGGCGGGCGGGACAGCACCGAACACTGAAGCTTTCTTT.

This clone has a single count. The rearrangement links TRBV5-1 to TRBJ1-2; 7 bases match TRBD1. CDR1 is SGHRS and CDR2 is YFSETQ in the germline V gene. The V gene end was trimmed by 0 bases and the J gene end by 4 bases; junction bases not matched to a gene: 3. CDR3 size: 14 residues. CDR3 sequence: CASSLEDRSYGYTF. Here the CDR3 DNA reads TGCGCCAGCAGCTTGGAGGACAGGTCCTATGGCTACACCTTC.

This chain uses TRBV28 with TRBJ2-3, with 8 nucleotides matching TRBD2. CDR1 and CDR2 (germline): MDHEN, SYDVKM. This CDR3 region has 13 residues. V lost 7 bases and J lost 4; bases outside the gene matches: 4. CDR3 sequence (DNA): TGTGCCAGCACCCCGACTAGCGCAGATACGCAGTATTTT. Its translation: CASTPTSADTQYF.

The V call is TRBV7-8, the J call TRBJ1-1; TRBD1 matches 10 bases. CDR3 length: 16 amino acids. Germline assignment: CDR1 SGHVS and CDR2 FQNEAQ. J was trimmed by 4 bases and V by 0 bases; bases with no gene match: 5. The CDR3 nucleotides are TGTGCCAGCAGCTTAGCTACGGGACAGGGGACCACTGAAGCTTTCTTT. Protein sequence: CASSLATGQGTTEAFF.

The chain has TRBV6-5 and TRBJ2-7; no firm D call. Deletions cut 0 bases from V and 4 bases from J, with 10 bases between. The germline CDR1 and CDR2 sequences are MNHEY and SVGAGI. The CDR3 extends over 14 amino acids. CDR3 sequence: CASSYSAVGYEQYF. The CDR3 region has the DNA TGTGCCAGCAGTTACTCCGCCGTCGGTTACGAGCAGTACTTC.

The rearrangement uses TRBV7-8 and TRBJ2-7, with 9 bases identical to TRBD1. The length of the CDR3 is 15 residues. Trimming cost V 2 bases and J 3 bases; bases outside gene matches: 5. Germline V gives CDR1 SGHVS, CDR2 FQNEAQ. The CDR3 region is CASSLTQGAGYEQYF. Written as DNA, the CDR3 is TGTGCCAGCAGCTTAACACAGGGGGCTGGCTACGAGCAGTACTTC.

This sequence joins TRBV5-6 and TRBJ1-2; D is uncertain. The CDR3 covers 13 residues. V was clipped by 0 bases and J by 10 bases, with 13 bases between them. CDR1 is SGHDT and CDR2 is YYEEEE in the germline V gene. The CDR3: CASSLGRQVFYTF. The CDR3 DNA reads TGTGCCAGCAGCTTGGGGCGCCAGGTCTTCTACACCTTC.